What follows are 21 T cell receptor beta chains derived from one specimen sequenced in a study of T cell responses to AZD1222 COVID-19 vaccine. Here immunoSEQ multiplex PCR was the method, and the copy in TCRdb shows in-frame clones only, minus some. The sample has 90,000 to 120,000 clones, 85% to 90% seen once. The material was peripheral blood, obtained on day 0 of AZD1222 vaccination. Source of these receptors: an adult in good health.

The chain employs TRBV30 and TRBJ2-3, with D uncertain. Trimming removed 4 bases from V and 2 bases from J, with 13 bases in between. Germline loops: CDR1 GTSNPN, CDR2 SVGIG (reference sequence). The CDR3 covers 14 residues. The CDR3 nucleotides are TGTGCCTGGACCCCAGGAGATCACACAGATACGCAGTATTTT. It is translated as CAWTPGDHTDTQYF.

This clone has only a few counts. The chain employs TRBV30 and TRBJ2-7; 7 bases match TRBD1. J was trimmed by 7 bases and V by 3 bases; bases with no gene match: 9. Looked up from germline, CDR1 is GTSNPN and CDR2 is SVGIG (reference sequence). CDR3 length: 13 amino acids. CDR3 sequence: CAWRTGHDEEQYF. The CDR3 region has the DNA TGTGCCTGGAGGACAGGGCACGATGAAGAGCAGTACTTC.

This clone has only a few counts. In DNA, the CDR3 is TGTGCCAGCAGCATCCCGACAGGGTCTTCCACTGAAGCTTTCTTT. Translated: CASSIPTGSSTEAFF. The chain is built from TRBV4-2 and TRBJ1-1; TRBD1 agrees at 7 bases. Germline V gives CDR1 LGHNA, CDR2 YNFKEQ. Trimming cost V 5 bases and J 4 bases; bases outside gene matches: 10. The CDR3 consists of 15 residues.

The chain joins TRBV7-3 to TRBJ1-1; D unresolved. CDR1 SGHTA and CDR2 FQGTGA come from the germline V gene. V shed 5 bases and J shed 6 bases, with 25 bases lying between them. This CDR3 region has 17 residues. CDR3 sequence reads: CASSQNRAASGPPEAFF. The CDR3 DNA reads TGTGCCAGCAGCCAAAATAGGGCAGCCTCCGGCCCCCCTGAAGCTTTCTTT.

This chain links TRBV12-3 or TRBV12-4 with TRBJ2-1, with D perhaps matching TRBD1 (6 bases). The CDR3 contains 13 residues. V was clipped by 6 bases and J by 4 bases, with 10 bases between them. The CDR3: CASSRDTYNEQFF. For the CDR3, the DNA is TGTGCCAGCAGCCGGGACACTTACAATGAGCAGTTCTTC.

The chain links TRBV9 to TRBJ2-3; D gene uncertain. Germline CDR1 SGDLS, CDR2 YYNGEE. V lost 3 bases and J lost 3, with 11 bases in between. This CDR3 has 14 amino acids. CDR3 in DNA: TGTGCCAGCAGCGACCGGAGCGCTACAGATACGCAGTATTTT. Translation gives CASSDRSATDTQYF.

V usage is TRBV2 and J usage is TRBJ1-4; D is perhaps TRBD1 (6 bases). The CDR3 runs 15 residues. Per germline, CDR1 SNHLY and CDR2 FYNNEI. Trimming removed 8 bases from V and 8 bases from J, with 21 bases in between. The chain's CDR3 is CASHARQARGEKLFF. The DNA for the CDR3 is TGTGCCAGCCATGCGCGGCAGGCGAGGGGGGAAAAACTGTTTTTT.

The V and J genes are TRBV9 and TRBJ2-1; 9 bases fit TRBD2. The CDR3 totals 18 residues. V dropped 1 base and J dropped 7; count of bases not matched to a gene: 15. Germline assignment: CDR1 SGDLS and CDR2 YYNGEE. The CDR3 loop reads CASSVQFPSGDNTNEQFF. The CDR3 region has the DNA TGTGCCAGCAGCGTACAATTTCCTAGCGGGGATAACACAAATGAGCAGTTCTTC.

The chain employs TRBV7-3 and TRBJ2-1; 9 bases agree with TRBD2. Trimming removed 3 bases from V and 6 bases from J; junction bases left unmatched: 3. The CDR3 is made up of 14 amino acids. CDR1 SGHTA and CDR2 FQGTGA come from the germline V gene. The CDR3 sequence: CASSLGTSPNEQFF. DNA for the CDR3: TGTGCCAGCAGCTTGGGGACTAGCCCCAATGAGCAGTTCTTC. Full variable domain (outside the CDR3, taken from reference TRBV7-3 and TRBJ2-1): GAGVSQTPSNKVTEKGKYVELRCDPISGHTALYWYRQSLGQGPEFLIYFQGTGAADDSGLPNDRFFAVRPEGSVSTLKIQRTERGDSAVYLCASSLGTSPNEQFFGPGTRLTVL.

The rearrangement joins TRBV27 to TRBJ2-3; 7 bases are a match to TRBD1. Germline CDR1 MNHEY, CDR2 SMNVEV (reference sequence). V was pared by 5 bases and J by 7 bases, with 15 bases of the junction left unmatched. This CDR3 comprises 16 residues. The CDR3 reads CASSPSDTGATYTQYF. CDR3 coding DNA: TGTGCCAGCAGTCCTTCAGACACAGGGGCAACATATACGCAGTATTTT.

The chain couples TRBV4-3 to TRBJ1-4; 8 positions agree with TRBD1. There are 16 residues in the CDR3. Germline loops: CDR1 LGHNA, CDR2 YSLEER. V trimming: 1 base; J trimming: 8 bases; junction bases outside the gene matches: 9. CDR3: CASSQVTGTGGEKLFF. In DNA form, the CDR3 reads TGCGCCAGCAGCCAAGTTACCGGGACAGGTGGGGAAAAACTGTTTTTT.

This chain connects TRBV7-3 to TRBJ2-2; maybe TRBD1 (5 bases). The CDR3 consists of 16 residues. Between the trimmed V and J ends, which lost 4 bases and 0 bases, there was a span of 12 bases. CDR1 SGHTA and CDR2 FQGTGA come from the germline V gene. CDR3 DNA: TGTGCCAGCAGCTCTCAGGGCCCACCGAACACCGGGGAGCTGTTTTTT. Translating it yields CASSSQGPPNTGELFF.

The J gene is TRBJ2-3, the V gene TRBV12-5; 9 positions match TRBD1. V lost 6 bases, J lost 4 bases, and 8 bases stayed unmatched. The CDR3 contains 15 residues. The germline gives CDR1 LGHNT, CDR2 FRNRAP. CDR3 nucleotides: TGTGCTAGTGGCTCCGGGACAGGGAAGGCAGATACGCAGTATTTT. Protein: CASGSGTGKADTQYF.

This chain's CDR3 is CASSIRLQGTNEKLFF. DNA of the CDR3: TGTGCCAGTAGTATACGACTTCAGGGAACCAATGAAAAACTGTTTTTT. The J gene is TRBJ1-4, the V gene TRBV19; tentative D call: TRBD1 (5 bases). Germline lookup yields CDR1 LNHDA and CDR2 SQIVND (reference sequence). The CDR3 loop spans 16 amino acids. Trimming pared 2 bases from V and 5 bases from J, leaving 15 bases between.

The chain is built from TRBV24-1 and TRBJ2-3; a possible D gene is TRBD1 (5 bases). This CDR3 has 13 amino acids. Germline-derived CDR1 and CDR2 are KGHDR and SFDVKD. Trimming shortened V by 10 bases and J by 2 bases, and 12 bases separated the two germline ends. The CDR3 nucleotides read TGTGCCACGCAGGGTATCGACACAGATACGCAGTATTTT. It is translated as CATQGIDTDTQYF.

This rearrangement joins TRBV27 to TRBJ1-5; D is undetermined. Trimming removed 6 bases from V and 7 bases from J, with 22 bases in between. Germline CDR1 is MNHEY and CDR2 is SMNVEV (reference sequence). The CDR3 runs to 16 residues. The DNA for the CDR3 is TGTGCCAGCAGGTCTATCGGTGATGTTTTGGGGCAGCCCCAGCATTTT. The encoded protein is CASRSIGDVLGQPQHF.

This clone was picked up one time. This chain connects TRBV5-6 to TRBJ2-3, with TRBD1 matching over 8 bases. J gave up 2 bases and V 4 bases, and 6 bases lay outside the gene matches. The CDR3 covers 15 residues. Germline CDR1 and CDR2: SGHDT and YYEEEE. The CDR3 DNA reads TGTGCCAGCAGCAACCCGGGACAGGTCACAGATACGCAGTATTTT. Protein: CASSNPGQVTDTQYF. Looking up the rest from reference TRBV5-6 and TRBJ2-3 gives the full variable domain: DAGVTQSPTHLIKTRGQQVTLRCSPKSGHDTVSWYQQALGQGPQFIFQYYEEEERQRGNFPDRFSGHQFPNYSSELNVNALLLGDSALYLCASSNPGQVTDTQYFGPGTRLTVL.

The genes are TRBV7-2 and TRBJ1-5, with D possibly TRBD1 on 5 matching bases. Germline CDR1 and CDR2: SGHTA and FQGNSA. V lost 7 bases, J lost 0 bases, and 10 bases lay in between. This CDR3 spans 14 amino acids. Here the CDR3 DNA reads TGTGCCAGCACCACAGGTGTTAGCAATCAGCCCCAGCATTTT. Its protein product is CASTTGVSNQPQHF.

V and J are TRBV28 and TRBJ1-2; unclear D gene. The CDR3 extends over 13 amino acids. Trimming shortened V by 3 bases and J by 3 bases, and 8 bases separated the two germline ends. Looked up from germline, CDR1 is MDHEN and CDR2 is SYDVKM. This CDR3 is CASSFPDHYGYTF. CDR3 DNA: TGTGCCAGCAGTTTCCCAGATCACTATGGCTACACCTTC.

The J gene is TRBJ1-5, the V gene TRBV6-5; D ambiguous. This CDR3 is built from 15 residues. Germline-derived CDR1 and CDR2 are MNHEY and SVGAGI. The germline V and J ends were trimmed by 2 bases and 1 base, with 9 bases remaining between them. CDR3 DNA: TGTGCCAGCAGTTACGCCCTGGGGAGCAATCAGCCCCAGCATTTT. This codes for CASSYALGSNQPQHF.

The V and J genes are TRBV5-1 and TRBJ1-4, with D perhaps TRBD1 (5 bases). V gave up 3 bases and J gave up 0 bases, with 12 bases separating them. The CDR3 contains 16 residues. Germline CDR1 reads SGHRS; CDR2 reads YFSETQ. The CDR3 sequence is CASSWGVGATNEKLFF. The CDR3 DNA reads TGCGCCAGCAGCTGGGGGGTGGGTGCAACTAATGAAAAACTGTTTTTT.